Presented here are 2 T cell receptor beta chains from one specimen sequenced in a study of cytomegalovirus exposure and HLA in healthy donors (dated by TCRdb to about 2017). The library was generated by the immunoSEQ multiplex PCR assay. For the multiplex PCR, a mixture combining 60 forward primers for TCR Vbeta segments and 13 reverse primers for TCR Jbeta segments was used. Here the immuneACCESS table is served through TCRdb, limited to in-frame sequences with V and J called. Missing clones are a known gap in these copies; in checked studies unresolved V genes cover under half, and the rest lacks a known reason. Recorded for this sample are about 110,000 clones; about 73% of them occurred a single time. Of the sample, around 1.3% falls within the top ten clones. Sequencing was carried out using PBMCs. These receptors were obtained from a woman in her twenties or thirties in good health and CMV-seronegative.

In DNA, the CDR3 is TGTGCCAGCAGTTTAGGGCTAGCGGCCTCCTACGAGCAGTACTTC. This encodes CASSLGLAASYEQYF. This chain uses TRBV27 with TRBJ2-7, with 7 bases matching TRBD2. V gave up 2 bases and J gave up 0 bases; unmatched junction bases: 4. Looked up from germline, CDR1 is MNHEY and CDR2 is SMNVEV (reference sequence). The CDR3 runs 15 residues.

The chain employs TRBV19 and TRBJ2-5, with D perhaps TRBD2 (6 bases). This CDR3 comprises 19 residues. V was pared by 1 base and J by 0 bases, with 21 bases between. Germline values: CDR1 LNHDA, CDR2 SQIVND (reference sequence). CDR3 DNA: TGTGCCAGTAGTATAGGGTACAGAGGGGACTGGCAATACCAAGAGACCCAGTACTTC. It translates to CASSIGYRGDWQYQETQYF.